This TCR beta chain was sequenced in a study of shared clonotypes between healthy human individuals. The wider study: The donor group consisted of a couple of women and a few men, aged 18 to 49.

Using immunoSEQ multiplex PCR, the repertoire was profiled, and TCRdb retains in-frame clones only, with some absent. The data contain millions of clones, roughly nine tenths of them singletons. V lost 3 bases, J lost 0 bases, and 5 bases stayed unmatched. Germline CDR1 reads KGHSH; CDR2 reads LQKENI. The CDR3 covers 15 residues. Overall study findings and caveats: Naive CD4 clonotype sharing across several donors was 4.5% to 6%.

Donors, healthy HIV-negative adults, lacked recent acute infections or vaccinations. Comments on this clone: Its specificity is unknown. Other DNA sequences in the sample encode the same CDR3.

Sequencing was done on a sample of naive CD4+ T cells sorted from blood. The subset: CD45RA+ positively selected. The origin of this receptor is a young man in good health. V is TRBV18 and J is TRBJ2-7, with 7 bases matching TRBD1. The CDR3 reads CASSPTGSSSYEQYF. For the CDR3, the DNA is TGTGCCAGCTCACCGACAGGGTCGAGCTCCTACGAGCAGTACTTC.